This TCR beta chain was captured in a study of patients and donors after allogeneic stem cell transplantation. This clonotype has more than one count but fewer than ten. One entry per CDR3 protein, called by TCRdb with MiXCR from the RT-PCR reads. Here the sample spans approximately 200,000 distinct CDR3 sequences, 38% being singletons. What was sequenced was blood, either unsorted or a sorted T cell fraction (not recorded which). The clonotype comes from a human donor who was either an allogeneic HSCT recipient or a stem cell or donor lymphocyte infusion donor (not recorded which). It is not recorded whose cells these are; they may come from a transplant donor.

This CDR3 is CASSLLGQQVSYGYTF. For the CDR3, the DNA is TGTGCCAGCAGTTTATTGGGGCAGCAAGTTTCCTATGGCTACACCTTC. The chain combines TRBV28 with TRBJ1-2; a possible D gene is TRBD1 (5 bases). Germline V lookup: CDR1 MDHEN, CDR2 SYDVKM. V gave up 1 base and J gave up 4 bases, with 16 bases separating them. The CDR3 extends over 16 amino acids.